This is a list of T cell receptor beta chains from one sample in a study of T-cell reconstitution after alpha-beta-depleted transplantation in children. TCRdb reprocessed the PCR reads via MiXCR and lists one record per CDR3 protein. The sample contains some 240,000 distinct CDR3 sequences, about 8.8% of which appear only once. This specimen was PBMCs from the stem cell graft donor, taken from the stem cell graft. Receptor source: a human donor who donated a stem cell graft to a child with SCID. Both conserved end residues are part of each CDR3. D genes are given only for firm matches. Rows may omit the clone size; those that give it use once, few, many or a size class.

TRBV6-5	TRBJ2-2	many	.	CASSFGVGDTGELFF	TGTGCCAGCAGTTTCGGAGTAGGGGACACCGGGGAGCTGTTTTTT
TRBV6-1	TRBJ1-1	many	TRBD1	CASSLTGTGKATEAFF	TGTGCCAGCAGTCTAACGGGGACAGGGAAGGCCACTGAAGCTTTCTTT
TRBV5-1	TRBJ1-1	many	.	CASSLGSSGASTEAFF	TGCGCCAGCAGCTTGGGGTCTTCAGGGGCGAGCACTGAAGCTTTCTTT
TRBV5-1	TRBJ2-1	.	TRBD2	CASRVLAGGAYNEQFF	TGCGCCAGCAGGGTTCTAGCGGGGGGTGCCTACAATGAGCAGTTCTTC
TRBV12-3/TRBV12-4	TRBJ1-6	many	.	CASSLVGDGSPLHF	TGTGCCAGCAGTTTAGTCGGGGATGGTTCACCCCTCCACTTT
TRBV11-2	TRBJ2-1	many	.	CASSERSGASYNEQFF	TGTGCCAGCAGCGAACGTTCCGGGGCCTCCTACAATGAGCAGTTCTTC
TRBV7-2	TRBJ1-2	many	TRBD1	CASSSGTVNYGYTF	TGTGCCAGCAGCTCGGGGACAGTTAACTATGGCTACACCTTC
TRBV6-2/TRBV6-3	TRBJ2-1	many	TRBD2	CASSREAGGDEQFF	TGTGCCAGCAGTCGAGAAGCGGGGGGGGATGAGCAGTTCTTC
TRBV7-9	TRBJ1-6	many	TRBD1	CASSLAGQGNSPLHF	TGTGCCAGCAGCTTAGCGGGACAGGGGAATTCACCCCTCCACTTT
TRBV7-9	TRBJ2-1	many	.	CASSLVVYNEQFF	TGTGCCAGCAGCTTAGTAGTTTACAATGAGCAGTTCTTC
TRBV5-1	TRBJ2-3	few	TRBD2	CASRRGLAGEPDTQYF	TGCGCCAGCAGGAGGGGACTAGCGGGGGAGCCAGATACGCAGTATTTT
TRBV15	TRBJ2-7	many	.	CATSRALTGIYEQYF	TGTGCCACCAGCAGAGCTTTGACAGGTATCTACGAGCAGTACTTC
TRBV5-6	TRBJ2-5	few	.	CASSSQGGRVPETQYF	TGTGCCAGCAGTTCACAGGGAGGGCGCGTCCCAGAGACCCAGTACTTC
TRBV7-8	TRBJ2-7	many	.	CASSFGAREQYF	TGTGCCAGCAGCTTTGGGGCGCGTGAGCAGTACTTC
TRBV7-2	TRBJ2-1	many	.	CASSLRRLALHNEQFF	TGTGCCAGCAGCTTAAGGCGGCTAGCCCTCCACAATGAGCAGTTCTTC
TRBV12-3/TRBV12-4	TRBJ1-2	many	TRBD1	CASSRDRANGYTF	TGTGCCAGCAGTAGGGACAGGGCGAATGGCTACACCTTC
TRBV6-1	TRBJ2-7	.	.	CASSPQQYSYEQYF	TGTGCCAGCAGCCCACAACAGTACTCCTACGAGCAGTACTTC
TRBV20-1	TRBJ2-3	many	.	CSATHPGVVGDTQYF	TGCAGTGCCACCCACCCCGGAGTGGTGGGAGATACGCAGTATTTT
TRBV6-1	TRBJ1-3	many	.	CASSEALRFSIYF	TGTGCCAGCAGTGAAGCGCTCCGGTTCTCCATATATTTT
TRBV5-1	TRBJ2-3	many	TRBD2	CASSPGLAAYTDTQYF	TGCGCCAGCAGCCCGGGACTAGCGGCCTACACAGATACGCAGTATTTT
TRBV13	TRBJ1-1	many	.	CASSLRGGIPLEAFF	TGTGCCAGCAGCTTACGCGGGGGGATCCCGCTCGAAGCTTTCTTT
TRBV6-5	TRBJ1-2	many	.	CASSYSGGNYGYTF	TGTGCCAGCAGTTACTCCGGGGGAAACTATGGCTACACCTTC
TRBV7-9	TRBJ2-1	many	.	CASSLDRGSSYNEQFF	TGTGCCAGCAGCCTGGACAGAGGAAGCTCCTACAATGAGCAGTTCTTC
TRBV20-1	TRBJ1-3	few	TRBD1	CSARGQGVDTIYF	TGCAGTGCTAGGGGACAGGGGGTGGACACCATATATTTT
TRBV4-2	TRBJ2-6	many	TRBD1	CASSQGTGVAGANVLTF	TGTGCCAGCAGCCAGGGGACAGGGGTAGCTGGGGCCAACGTCCTGACTTTC
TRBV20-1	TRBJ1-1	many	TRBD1	CSARDGTGDTEAFF	TGCAGTGCTAGAGATGGGACAGGGGACACTGAAGCTTTCTTT
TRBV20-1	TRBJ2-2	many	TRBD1	CSARDNRGDGELFF	TGCAGTGCTAGAGATAACAGGGGTGACGGGGAGCTGTTTTTT
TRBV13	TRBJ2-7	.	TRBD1	CASSLGQVRYEQYF	TGTGCCAGCAGCCTAGGACAGGTCCGCTACGAGCAGTACTTC
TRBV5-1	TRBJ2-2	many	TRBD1	CASSISDRGPRYVPGELFF	TGCGCCAGCAGCATATCGGACAGGGGGCCGCGATATGTCCCCGGGGAGCTGTTTTTT
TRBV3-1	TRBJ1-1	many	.	CASSSSLDIPREAFF	TGTGCCAGCAGCTCAAGTCTGGACATTCCCCGGGAAGCTTTCTTT
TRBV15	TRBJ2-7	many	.	CATSANDLIYEQYF	TGTGCCACCAGTGCAAACGATTTAATATACGAGCAGTACTTC
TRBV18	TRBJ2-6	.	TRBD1	CASGPGQGLSGANVLTF	TGTGCCAGCGGACCGGGACAGGGGCTCTCTGGGGCCAACGTCCTGACTTTC
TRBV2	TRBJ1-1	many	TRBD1	CASSVTSVRGTEAFF	TGTGCCAGCAGCGTCACCTCTGTCAGGGGGACTGAAGCTTTCTTT
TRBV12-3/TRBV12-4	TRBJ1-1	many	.	CASDSGQMNTEAFF	TGTGCCAGCGATTCCGGACAGATGAACACTGAAGCTTTCTTT
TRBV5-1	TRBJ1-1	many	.	CASSFAPTGLDTEAFF	TGCGCCAGCAGCTTTGCCCCGACAGGATTGGACACTGAAGCTTTCTTT
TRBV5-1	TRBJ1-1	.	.	CASRQGAEAFF	TGCGCCAGCAGACAGGGAGCTGAAGCTTTCTTT
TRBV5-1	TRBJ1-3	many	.	CASSPKYDGTTINTIYF	TGCGCCAGCAGCCCTAAATACGACGGAACCACCATAAACACCATATATTTT
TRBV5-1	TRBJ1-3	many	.	CASSLKTGNSGNTIYF	TGCGCCAGCAGCCTAAAGACAGGCAACTCTGGAAACACCATATATTTT
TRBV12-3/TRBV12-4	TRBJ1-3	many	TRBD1	CASRHHRDRGRRASGNTIYF	TGTGCCAGCAGGCATCACCGGGACAGGGGTCGAAGGGCCTCTGGAAACACCATATATTTT
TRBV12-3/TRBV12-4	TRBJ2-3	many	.	CASSFTSWGTADTQYF	TGTGCCAGCAGTTTTACTTCGTGGGGGACGGCAGATACGCAGTATTTT
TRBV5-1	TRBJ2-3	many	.	CASSVGDTGTDTQYF	TGCGCCAGCAGCGTGGGGGACACTGGCACAGATACGCAGTATTTT
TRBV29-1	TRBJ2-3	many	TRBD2	CSVEDPKRGHSTDTQYF	TGCAGCGTTGAAGATCCGAAGCGGGGCCACAGCACAGATACGCAGTATTTT
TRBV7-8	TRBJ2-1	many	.	CASSLAGGPRGEQFF	TGTGCCAGCAGCTTAGCGGGGGGTCCCCGTGGGGAGCAGTTCTTC
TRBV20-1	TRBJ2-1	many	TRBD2	CSARDPLAGVTNEQFF	TGCAGTGCTAGAGATCCGCTAGCGGGGGTAACAAATGAGCAGTTCTTC
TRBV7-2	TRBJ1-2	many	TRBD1	CASRPTGLSTYGYTF	TGTGCCAGCAGGCCGACAGGGCTGAGTACCTATGGCTACACCTTC
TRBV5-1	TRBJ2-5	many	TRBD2	CASSLTAGLAGEKKETQYF	TGCGCCAGCAGCTTGACGGCGGGACTAGCGGGGGAGAAAAAAGAGACCCAGTACTTC
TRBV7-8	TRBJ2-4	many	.	CASSLSAKNIQYF	TGTGCCAGCAGCTTAAGCGCCAAAAACATTCAGTACTTC
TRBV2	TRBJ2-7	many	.	CASSPRTGEAYEQYF	TGTGCCAGCAGTCCTCGAACAGGGGAGGCCTACGAGCAGTACTTC
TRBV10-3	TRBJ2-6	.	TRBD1	CAISLGQGSGTNVMTF	TGTGCCATCAGTTTAGGACAGGGCTCTGGGACCAACGTCATGACTTTC
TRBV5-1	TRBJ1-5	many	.	CASSLYGSDQPQHF	TGCGCCAGCAGCTTGTACGGCAGCGATCAGCCCCAGCATTTT
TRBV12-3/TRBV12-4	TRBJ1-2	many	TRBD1	CASSSTGTGRRGYTF	TGTGCCAGCAGTTCCACCGGGACAGGAAGGCGAGGCTACACCTTC
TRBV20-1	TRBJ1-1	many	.	CSAGPGGFDEAFF	TGCAGTGCCGGGCCCGGGGGTTTCGATGAAGCTTTCTTT
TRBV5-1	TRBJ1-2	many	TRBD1	CASSGGTGPANYGYTF	TGCGCCAGCAGCGGCGGGACAGGCCCAGCTAACTATGGCTACACCTTC
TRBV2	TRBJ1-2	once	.	CASSEALRGVALIKGYTF	TGTGCCAGCAGTGAAGCGCTGAGGGGCGTAGCGCTGATTAAGGGCTACACCTTC
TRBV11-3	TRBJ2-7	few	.	CASSKGETAYEQYF	TGTGCCAGCAGCAAAGGCGAGACGGCTTACGAGCAGTACTTC